The 2 T cell receptor beta chains in this list originate from one sample, sequenced in a study of T cells after yellow fever vaccination (dated 2019 in TCRdb). Receptor amplification or capture employed 5' RACE. Sequencing took place on an Illumina NovaSeq 6000. The public reads were reanalyzed by TCRdb: fastp trimming at Q25, MiXCR alignment, in-frame beta chains only. Here each entry gathers all rows of one CDR3 protein and keeps the most common genes and DNA. The sample yields 350,000 to 550,000 distinct CDR3 sequences; 18% were counted once. 15% to 20% of the sample belongs to the ten largest clones. Per the publication, the treatment or condition label means: live attenuated yellow fever vaccine strain. Sequences were derived from PBMCs, sampled before the yellow fever booster vaccination. These receptor sequences come from a man between 18 and 29 years old who received the YFV17D yellow fever vaccine.

This clonotype was counted between two and nine times. The chain carries TRBV4-1 and TRBJ1-5, with a weak D call TRBD1 (6 bases). This CDR3 spans 16 amino acids. Germline CDR1 reads MGHRA; CDR2 reads YSYEKL. Trimming took 1 base from V and 7 from J, leaving 17 bases between them. CDR3 nucleotide sequence: TGCGCCAGCAGCCAAGCCCCGAGTAGCGGGGGCCAGCCCCAGCATTTT. Its translation: CASSQAPSSGGQPQHF.

This chain joins TRBV2 and TRBJ1-6; D gene ambiguous. Germline V gives CDR1 SNHLY, CDR2 FYNNEI. This CDR3 comprises 12 residues. Trimming cost V 6 bases and J 8 bases, with 8 bases left between them. The CDR3 DNA follows: TGTGCCAGCAGGGGAATGGATTCACCCCTCCACTTT. It yields the protein CASRGMDSPLHF.